The 17 T cell receptor beta chains below come from one sample, sequenced in a study of blood T cells in healthy people across ages. A sample-barcoded 5' primer and a J-beta primer mix were used in a second PCR of roughly 6 to 11 cycles. One entry per CDR3 protein results from TCRdb running MiXCR on the 5' RACE reads. The sample contains roughly 1,000,000 distinct CDR3 sequences, about 25% of which appear only once. The same specimen was also included in a second study, on T cells of mothers and their children.

The sample taken for sequencing was blood. These receptors were collected from a girl aged 2-9 years in good health.

The chain has TRBV3-1 and TRBJ2-5; D gene uncertain. V lost 3 bases, J lost 0 bases, and 11 bases lay in between. CDR1 LGHDT and CDR2 YNNKEL come from the germline V gene (reference sequence). The CDR3 is 15 residues long. Written as DNA, the CDR3 is TGTGCCAGCAGCCAGCCCCTAGACAACCAAGAGACCCAGTACTTC. It is translated as CASSQPLDNQETQYF.

This clonotype was seen a few times. The V gene is TRBV27, the J gene TRBJ1-5; possible D gene TRBD1, 5 bases. There are 16 residues in the CDR3. The V gene's germline CDR1 is MNHEY and CDR2 SMNVEV (reference sequence). V was trimmed by 6 bases and J by 3 bases, leaving 18 bases between them. CDR3 residues: CASRQVAGLLNQPQHF. The CDR3 nucleotides are TGTGCCAGCAGACAGGTAGCAGGGCTTCTCAATCAGCCCCAGCATTTT.

V usage is TRBV7-8 and J usage is TRBJ2-5; unclear D gene. The DNA end is a closer match to TRBJ2-1, so the J assignment may be wrong. The CDR3 has 16 amino acids. The germline V gene encodes CDR1 SGHVS and CDR2 FQNEAQ. The CDR3 DNA follows: TGTGCCAGCAGCTCGTTCCAGGCAGGCCCTTTGAATGAGCAGTTCTTC. Its translation is CASSSFQAGPLNEQFF.

The CDR3 DNA reads as TGTGCCAGCAGCTTGGACCCAGAGACCCAGTACTTC. It translates to CASSLDPETQYF. The genes are TRBV5-6 and TRBJ2-5, with unresolved D. Germline CDR1 and CDR2: SGHDT and YYEEEE. Trimming pared 0 bases from V and 4 bases from J, leaving 4 bases between. There are 12 residues in the CDR3.

This rearrangement joins TRBV11-2 to TRBJ2-7; TRBD2 matches 8 bases. The CDR3 has 14 amino acids. J gave up 3 bases and V 3 bases, and 4 bases lay outside the gene matches. Germline-derived CDR1 and CDR2 are SGHAT and FQNNGV. The CDR3 loop reads CASSFGLAVYEQYF. The CDR3 DNA reads TGTGCCAGCAGCTTCGGACTAGCTGTCTACGAGCAGTACTTC.

This clonotype was observed once. The chain couples TRBV6-2 or TRBV6-3 to TRBJ2-7, with TRBD1 matching over 7 bases. The CDR3 has 13 residues. J was trimmed by 2 bases and V by 6 bases; bases with no gene match: 4. Germline V lookup: CDR1 MNHEY, CDR2 SVGEGT. CDR3 DNA: TGTGCCAGCAGGGGACAGCCACCCTACGAGCAGTACTTC. This translates into CASRGQPPYEQYF.

V is TRBV6-1 and J is TRBJ2-3; tentatively, D is TRBD2 (6 bases). Trimming left V 6 bases short and J 2 bases short, with 21 bases between. The CDR3 has 17 residues. Per germline, CDR1 MNHNS and CDR2 SASEGT. The CDR3: CASRSQWSGPPTDTQYF. The CDR3 DNA follows: TGTGCCAGCAGGTCCCAGTGGAGCGGGCCTCCCACAGATACGCAGTATTTT.

This clonotype was picked up a small number of times. The chain couples TRBV4-1 to TRBJ1-4; 7 bases align to TRBD1. CDR1 MGHRA and CDR2 YSYEKL come from the germline V gene. V lost 6 bases and J lost 5; bases outside the gene matches: 9. This CDR3 comprises 15 residues. The CDR3 sequence is CASSQGGQTNEKLFF. CDR3 in DNA: TGCGCCAGCAGTCAGGGGGGACAGACAAATGAAAAACTGTTTTTT.

This clonotype was observed a handful of times. The chain combines TRBV2 with TRBJ1-3; TRBD1 might be the D (5 bases). Trimming removed 8 bases from V and 6 bases from J, with 32 bases in between. Germline V gene lookup returns CDR1 SNHLY and CDR2 FYNNEI. The CDR3 contains 19 residues. DNA of the CDR3: TGTGCCAGCCCTATGTTGTGTTCCGGACAAGGGGTTCTGACAAACACCATATATTTT. Residues: CASPMLCSGQGVLTNTIYF. Based on the CDR3 plus reference TRBV2 and TRBJ1-3, the full variable domain is EPEVTQTPSHQVTQMGQEVILRCVPISNHLYFYWYRQILGQKVEFLVSFYNNEISEKSEIFDDQFSVERPDGSNFTLKIRSTKLEDSAMYFCASPMLCSGQGVLTNTIYFGEGSWLTVV.

This clonotype appeared a few times. The V gene is TRBV11-2, the J gene TRBJ2-5; TRBD2 matches 9 bases. The J call is in doubt because the DNA end fits TRBJ2-1 better. The CDR3 spans 13 residues. Germline V gene lookup returns CDR1 SGHAT and CDR2 FQNNGV. In DNA form, the CDR3 reads TGTGCCAGCAGCTCGGGACTAGCAGTAGAGCAGTTCTTC. It encodes CASSSGLAVEQFF.

This clonotype has only a few counts. The chain has TRBV27 and TRBJ2-7; no firm D call. V lost 8 bases, J lost 2 bases, and 16 bases lay in between. Germline-derived CDR1 and CDR2 are MNHEY and SMNVEV (reference sequence). CDR3 length: 14 amino acids. The CDR3 loop is CASSGGFTPYEQYF. CDR3 nucleotide sequence: TGTGCCAGCTCAGGTGGATTCACCCCCTACGAGCAGTACTTC.

This clonotype has a handful of counts. CDR3 loop: CASSLDKGFNNEQFF. CDR3 in DNA: TGCGCCAGCAGCTTGGATAAGGGATTTAACAATGAGCAGTTCTTC. The chain uses TRBV5-1 and TRBJ2-1; D call uncertain. Germline lookup yields CDR1 SGHRS and CDR2 YFSETQ. CDR3 size: 15 residues. V dropped 0 bases and J dropped 5 bases, with 12 bases sitting between them.

This clonotype has just a few counts. This chain links TRBV7-2 with TRBJ2-3, with TRBD1 matching 7 bases. V was pared by 5 bases and J by 4 bases, with 12 bases of the junction left unmatched. Germline CDR1 and CDR2: SGHTA and FQGNSA. The CDR3 spans 16 residues. The CDR3 loop is CASSPRTGSLADTQYF. CDR3 coding DNA: TGTGCCAGCAGCCCACGGACAGGAAGTTTGGCAGATACGCAGTATTTT.

The CDR3 reads CASSLWAGRYNEQFF. The CDR3 DNA sequence: TGCGCCAGCAGCTTGTGGGCAGGGCGATACAATGAGCAGTTCTTC. This chain links TRBV5-1 with TRBJ2-1, with D perhaps TRBD1 (5 bases). CDR3 size: 15 residues. V lost 1 base and J lost 4, with 12 bases in between. Germline V lookup: CDR1 SGHRS, CDR2 YFSETQ.

The chain combines TRBV20-1 with TRBJ2-5; D remains ambiguous. Germline V gene data show CDR1 as DFQATT and CDR2 as SNEGSKA (reference sequence). Trimming cost V 3 bases and J 5 bases, with 10 bases left between them. The CDR3 contains 12 residues. The CDR3 loop is CSARSWLETQYF. The CDR3 nucleotides read TGCAGTGCTAGGTCTTGGTTGGAGACCCAGTACTTC.

Remarks on this clonotype: A read error is likely, as this CDR3 ends without the conserved phenylalanine or tryptophan. J is TRBJ2-4 and V is TRBV7-2; 8 bases are a match to TRBD1. Per the germline V gene, CDR1 is SGHTA and CDR2 is FQGNSA. Trimming cost V 3 bases and J 6 bases; bases outside gene matches: 4. This CDR3 region has 14 residues. DNA for the CDR3: TGTGCCAGCAGCTTGGTAGGACAGGGAAACATTCAGTACCTC. Its translation: CASSLVGQGNIQYL.

This chain joins TRBV13 and TRBJ1-1; possibly TRBD1 for D (6 bases). The CDR3 extends over 13 amino acids. CDR1 is PRHDT, CDR2 FYEKMQ, per germline (reference sequence). V shed 4 bases and J shed 6 bases, with 12 bases lying between them. The DNA of the CDR3 is TGTGCCAGCAGCTCTATAACAGGGTCTGAAGCTTTCTTT. This sequence encodes CASSSITGSEAFF.